Listed here are 27 T cell receptor beta chains from one sample, sequenced in a study of T cell changes during pregnancy in multiple sclerosis (dated by TCRdb to about 2019). Receptors were amplified or captured by the immunoSEQ multiplex PCR assay. TCRdb re-hosts the immuneACCESS table, in-frame sequences only. Its copies lack some clones; in the studies checked, an unresolved V gene accounts for under half of them, and the cause for the rest is not known. In all, the sample holds 80,000 or so clones, and 90% to 95% of those were seen once. The ten largest account for 2.6% of the sample. Sequenced material: peripheral blood, taken before pregnancy. Receptor source: a female donor with multiple sclerosis, enrolled in a pregnancy study.

This clone was counted between two and nine times. The CDR3 nucleotides are TGTGCCAGCAGCTTGTATGCCTTGGGACAGGGAAACACCATATATTTT. Protein product: CASSLYALGQGNTIYF. The rearrangement uses TRBV5-8 and TRBJ1-3; 7 bases are a match to TRBD1. This CDR3 contains 16 residues. Germline loops: CDR1 SGHTS, CDR2 YDEGEE. V lost 1 base, J lost 4 bases, and 8 bases stayed unmatched.

The genes are TRBV19 and TRBJ1-5; no firm D call. CDR3 length: 13 amino acids. Deletions cut 5 bases from V and 2 bases from J, with 7 bases between. The germline CDR1 and CDR2 sequences are LNHDA and SQIVND (reference sequence). As DNA, the CDR3 is TGTGCCAGTAGTGGTTTAGGCAATCAGCCCCAGCATTTT. As protein: CASSGLGNQPQHF. Together with reference TRBV19 and TRBJ1-5, the CDR3 gives the full variable domain: DGGITQSPKYLFRKEGQNVTLSCEQNLNHDAMYWYRQDPGQGLRLIYYSQIVNDFQKGDIAEGYSVSREKKESFPLTVTSAQKNPTAFYLCASSGLGNQPQHFGDGTRLSIL.

This clone was seen just once. V is TRBV15 and J is TRBJ2-5, with D unclear. The CDR3 consists of 14 residues. Trimming removed 3 bases at V and 4 bases at J, with 12 bases between. Germline CDR1 LNHNV, CDR2 YYDKDF (reference sequence). The CDR3 DNA is TGTGCCACCAGCAGTGAACAGTACGGAGAGACCCAGTACTTC. It codes for CATSSEQYGETQYF.

The chain carries TRBV19 and TRBJ2-3, with 12 bases identical to TRBD2. CDR1 and CDR2 (germline): LNHDA, SQIVND (reference sequence). The CDR3 length is 15 residues. Losses at the gene ends were 6 bases for V and 2 bases for J; bases not matched to a gene: 3. CDR3 sequence (DNA): TGTGCCAGTAGCAGGACTAGCGGGATCACAGATACGCAGTATTTT. Translated, it gives CASSRTSGITDTQYF.

This chain connects TRBV19 to TRBJ1-1; D ambiguous. Trimming removed 3 bases from V and 5 bases from J, with 10 bases in between. The CDR3 contains 13 residues. The germline V gene has CDR1 LNHDA and CDR2 SQIVND (reference sequence). The CDR3 spells CASSISRVTEAFF. In DNA form, the CDR3 reads TGTGCCAGTAGTATCTCGAGGGTTACTGAAGCTTTCTTT.

The CDR3 spells CASSLNYGYTF. Written as DNA, the CDR3 is TGTGCCAGTAGTTTAAACTATGGCTACACCTTC. This sequence joins TRBV19 and TRBJ1-2; D unresolved. This CDR3 region has 11 residues. V gave up 5 bases and J gave up 2 bases, with 3 bases separating them. In germline, CDR1 is LNHDA, CDR2 SQIVND (reference sequence).

The CDR3 spells CASSLGPGGRNTIYF. The CDR3 nucleotides are TGTGCCAGCAGCTTAGGTCCAGGGGGCAGAAACACCATATATTTT. The V gene is TRBV7-2, the J gene TRBJ1-3; 8 bases agree with TRBD1. Germline-derived CDR1 and CDR2 are SGHTA and FQGNSA. The trim removed 1 base at V and 5 bases at J, leaving 4 bases unmatched. The CDR3 contains 15 residues.

V and J are TRBV19 and TRBJ2-5, with a tentative D call TRBD2 (7 bases). Germline V lookup: CDR1 LNHDA, CDR2 SQIVND (reference sequence). The germline V and J ends were trimmed by 5 bases and 4 bases, with 23 bases remaining between them. This CDR3 contains 17 residues. This chain's CDR3 is CASSFGGGHPVAETQYF. CDR3 coding DNA: TGTGCCAGTAGTTTTGGGGGGGGACACCCGGTCGCAGAGACCCAGTACTTC.

The chain combines TRBV19 with TRBJ2-2; TRBD2 might be the D (6 bases). Trimming pared 6 bases from V and 1 base from J, leaving 15 bases between. This CDR3 is 16 amino acids long. Germline assignment: CDR1 LNHDA and CDR2 SQIVND (reference sequence). The DNA of the CDR3 is TGTGCCAGTAGGCACGCGGGACTCCTGAACACCGGGGAGCTGTTTTTT. Translating it yields CASRHAGLLNTGELFF.

V usage is TRBV2 and J usage is TRBJ2-3; TRBD2 aligns across 11 bases. Trimming took 8 bases from V and 4 from J; bases not matched to a gene: 5. The CDR3 has 14 amino acids. The germline V gene has CDR1 SNHLY and CDR2 FYNNEI. The chain's CDR3 is CASGLAGSSDTQYF. In DNA, the CDR3 is TGTGCCAGCGGACTAGCGGGTTCCTCAGATACGCAGTATTTT.

The chain has TRBV7-9 and TRBJ2-7; tentative D call: TRBD1 (5 bases). The germline V gene has CDR1 SEHNR and CDR2 FQNEAQ (reference sequence). The CDR3 has 14 residues. The V and J ends lost 3 bases and 6 bases respectively, with 15 bases between them. The DNA for the CDR3 is TGTGCCAGCAGCTTGAGCAGGGTGACGAGCGAGCAGTACTTC. Its protein is CASSLSRVTSEQYF.

The genes are TRBV7-9 and TRBJ1-3; TRBD1 aligns across 7 bases. With V trimmed by 6 bases and J by 2 bases, 7 bases remained unmatched. Germline V gene lookup returns CDR1 SEHNR and CDR2 FQNEAQ (reference sequence). This CDR3 has 15 residues. The CDR3 spells CASREEGAAGNTIYF. CDR3 DNA: TGTGCCAGCAGGGAGGAGGGGGCGGCTGGAAACACCATATATTTT.

The chain is built from TRBV7-8 and TRBJ2-1; 9 nucleotides agree with TRBD2. Unmatched junction bases numbered 18, after V lost 4 bases and J lost 14 bases. This CDR3 comprises 16 residues. CDR1 is SGHVS and CDR2 is FQNEAQ in the germline V gene. This CDR3 reads CASSSPLAGERPDKFF. Here the CDR3 DNA reads TGTGCCAGCAGCTCACCGTTAGCGGGAGAAAGGCCCGATAAGTTCTTC.

The V call is TRBV6-5, the J call TRBJ2-2; D is perhaps TRBD2 (6 bases). Trimming took 2 bases from V and 5 from J, leaving 15 bases between them. Germline V gene sequence: CDR1 MNHEY, CDR2 SVGAGI. This CDR3 contains 16 residues. The DNA for the CDR3 is TGTGCCAGCAGTTACCCGGCCTTCGGAGGGACCGGGGAGCTGTTTTTT. Residues: CASSYPAFGGTGELFF.

The V and J genes are TRBV2 and TRBJ2-7; 7 nucleotides line up with TRBD1. Unmatched junction bases numbered 7, after V lost 7 bases and J lost 1 base. Germline assignment: CDR1 SNHLY and CDR2 FYNNEI. The CDR3 consists of 14 residues. The CDR3 DNA reads as TGTGCCAGCAACCGGGACAGCCTATCCTACGAGCAGTACTTC. Translated: CASNRDSLSYEQYF.

The V and J genes are TRBV19 and TRBJ1-2; D possibly corresponds to TRBD1 (5 bases). CDR3 length: 14 residues. V lost 3 bases to trimming and J lost 3 bases, with 11 bases between them. Germline V gene data show CDR1 as LNHDA and CDR2 as SQIVND (reference sequence). CDR3 protein: CASSIPPGHYGYTF. The CDR3 region has the DNA TGTGCCAGTAGTATCCCCCCAGGGCACTATGGCTACACCTTC.

CDR3 sequence reads: CSVAGAYEQYF. DNA for the CDR3: TGCAGCGTGGCCGGGGCCTACGAGCAGTACTTC. V and J are TRBV29-1 and TRBJ2-7; TRBD2 might be the D (5 bases). Germline loops: CDR1 SQVTM, CDR2 ANQGSEA. V lost 6 bases, J lost 2 bases, and 8 bases lay in between. This CDR3 comprises 11 residues.

The V call is TRBV5-6, the J call TRBJ2-7; 7 bases match TRBD2. The CDR3 runs to 17 residues. J lost 3 bases, V lost 4 bases, and 16 bases had no gene match. In germline, CDR1 is SGHDT, CDR2 YYEEEE. This CDR3 is CASSPTYLAGILYEQYF. The CDR3 nucleotides are TGTGCCAGCAGCCCGACCTACTTAGCGGGTATTCTCTACGAGCAGTACTTC. The whole variable domain, remainder taken from reference TRBV5-6 and TRBJ2-7, is DAGVTQSPTHLIKTRGQQVTLRCSPKSGHDTVSWYQQALGQGPQFIFQYYEEEERQRGNFPDRFSGHQFPNYSSELNVNALLLGDSALYLCASSPTYLAGILYEQYFGPGTRLTVT.

The chain employs TRBV9 and TRBJ2-2; D remains unclear. This CDR3 has 15 amino acids. V was shortened by 0 bases and J by 2 bases, with 8 bases between the two germline ends. CDR1 is SGDLS, CDR2 YYNGEE, per germline. The CDR3 DNA is TGTGCCAGCAGCGTAGGTCTAACTAACACCGGGGAGCTGTTTTTT. It yields the protein CASSVGLTNTGELFF.

This clone was detected only once. The chain recombines TRBV7-9 with TRBJ2-1; a weak D match, TRBD2 (6 bases). This CDR3 is 13 amino acids long. Trimming removed 5 bases from V and 5 bases from J, with 10 bases in between. Looked up from germline, CDR1 is SEHNR and CDR2 is FQNEAQ (reference sequence). The CDR3, as DNA: TGTGCCAGCAGCGCCTCTAGCGACAATGAGCAGTTCTTC. It translates to CASSASSDNEQFF.

The V gene is TRBV5-4, the J gene TRBJ2-2; 9 bases are shared with TRBD2. V lost 4 bases to trimming and J lost 7 bases; unmatched junction nucleotides: 11. Germline V gives CDR1 SGHNT, CDR2 YYREEE (reference sequence). The CDR3 is made up of 16 amino acids. CDR3 sequence reads: CASSSPSGKTNGELFF. Written as DNA, the CDR3 is TGTGCCAGCAGCAGCCCTAGCGGGAAAACGAACGGGGAGCTGTTTTTT. The whole variable domain, remainder taken from reference TRBV5-4 and TRBJ2-2, is ETGVTQSPTHLIKTRGQQVTLRCSSQSGHNTVSWYQQALGQGPQFIFQYYREEENGRGNFPPRFSGLQFPNYSSELNVNALELDDSALYLCASSSPSGKTNGELFFGEGSRLTVL.

This sequence joins TRBV6-5 and TRBJ2-7; tentative D call: TRBD1 (6 bases). Germline V gene sequence: CDR1 MNHEY, CDR2 SVGAGI. Trimming removed 2 bases at V and 0 bases at J, with 11 bases between. The CDR3 contains 15 residues. The DNA of the CDR3 is TGTGCCAGCAGTTACCTCCCAGGGGCCTCCTACGAGCAGTACTTC. This translates into CASSYLPGASYEQYF.

The chain recombines TRBV6-6 with TRBJ1-2; 10 positions match TRBD1. V shed 0 bases, J shed 4 bases, and the junction held 2 bases outside the gene matches. This CDR3 spans 15 amino acids. Germline CDR1 reads MNHNY; CDR2 reads SVGAGI (reference sequence). The CDR3 nucleotides read TGTGCCAGCAGTTACTCGACAGGGGGCAGCTATGGCTACACCTTC. Residues: CASSYSTGGSYGYTF.

The J gene is TRBJ1-3, the V gene TRBV7-2, with a possible D match to TRBD1 (5 bases). Trimming took off 1 base at V and 7 bases at J, with 11 bases between the two ends. The CDR3 totals 14 residues. CDR1 is SGHTA, CDR2 FQGNSA, per germline. In nucleotides, the CDR3 is TGTGCCAGCAGCTTAGTTTGGGGGGGGAACACCATATATTTT. Amino acids: CASSLVWGGNTIYF.

V usage is TRBV2 and J usage is TRBJ2-4; the D gene is possibly TRBD2 (5 bases). Trimming left V 6 bases short and J 0 bases short, with 18 bases between. Looked up from germline, CDR1 is SNHLY and CDR2 is FYNNEI. The CDR3 covers 17 residues. The CDR3 sequence is CASSFRSGSLAKNIQYF. Here the CDR3 DNA reads TGTGCCAGCAGCTTCAGATCGGGGAGCTTAGCCAAAAACATTCAGTACTTC.

The V call is TRBV5-4, the J call TRBJ1-2; TRBD1 matches 7 bases. The J segment lost 8 bases and the V segment lost 3 bases, leaving 13 bases of the junction unmatched. Germline V CDR1 and CDR2: SGHNT, YYREEE (reference sequence). The CDR3 length is 15 residues. For the CDR3, the DNA is TGTGCCAGCAGCTGGGAATACAGGGGAGAGGAGGGCTACACCTTC. This sequence encodes CASSWEYRGEEGYTF.

The gene calls are TRBV2 and TRBJ2-3, with D possibly TRBD1 on 6 matching bases. V was cut by 6 bases and J by 2 bases, with 12 bases left in between. Germline V gives CDR1 SNHLY, CDR2 FYNNEI. This CDR3 contains 14 residues. The CDR3: CASREQGFTDTQYF. The CDR3, as DNA: TGTGCCAGCAGGGAACAGGGATTCACAGATACGCAGTATTTT.